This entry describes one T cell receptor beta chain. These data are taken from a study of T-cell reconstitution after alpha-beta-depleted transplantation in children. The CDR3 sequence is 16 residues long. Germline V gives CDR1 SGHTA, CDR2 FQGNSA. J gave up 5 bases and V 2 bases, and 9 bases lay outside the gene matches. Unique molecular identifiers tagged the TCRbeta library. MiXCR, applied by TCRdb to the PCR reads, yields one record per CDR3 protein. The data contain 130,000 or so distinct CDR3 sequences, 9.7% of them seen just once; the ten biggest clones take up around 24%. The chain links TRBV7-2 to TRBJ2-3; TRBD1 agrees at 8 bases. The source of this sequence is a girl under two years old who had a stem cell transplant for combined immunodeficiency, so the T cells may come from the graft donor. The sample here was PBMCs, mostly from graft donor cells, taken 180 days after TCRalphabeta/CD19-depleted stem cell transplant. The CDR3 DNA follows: TGTGCCAGCAGCTTAATTCTAACAGGGGGTAAAGATACGCAGTATTTT. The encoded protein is CASSLILTGGKDTQYF.